This T cell receptor beta chain was sequenced in a study of beta chain features in type 1 diabetes listed by TCRdb under 2018. Background on the whole study: Mean age, gender distribution, total cell number and subset yield were not different between patients and healthy donors. Regulatory and stem cell-like memory subsets were obtained from only 8 patients and roughly 8 healthy donors, while naive and central memory subsets were obtained from all 30 or so donors. A total of some 100,000,000 sorted cells were examined across all samples, and the number of cells per subset was strongly correlated with RNA yield. In the study, TCRB repertoires of sorted circulating CD4+ T cell subsets from recently diagnosed type 1 diabetes patients were compared with those of matched healthy donors. Results and caveats for the whole study, not just this receptor: Shorter templates might be favored by PCR, yet because patient and control samples were amplified and corrected together, any such skew would affect both groups equally. Naive, central memory and regulatory TCRB repertoires appeared to be more alike among patients than among healthy donors. Patients with type 1 diabetes made fewer insertions and deleted more nucleotides at VDJ recombination sites, implying thymic rearrangement abnormalities. Because cDNA rather than genomic DNA was sequenced, highly expressing activated cells could have been over-represented, although no difference in activation and CD3 levels was found between groups. Because the HLA sub-analyses included only small numbers of individuals, any influence of HLA type on TCRB rearrangement was left unresolved. Type 1 diabetes patients showed a moderate but significant shortening of TCRB CDR3 length in all four CD4+ subsets.

The High Capacity cDNA Reverse Transcription Kit was used to reverse transcribe all of the isolated RNA, meaning that expressed TCRB transcripts were what got sequenced. Deep immunoSEQ sequencing was performed on naive, central memory and regulatory T cell samples, with an average of roughly 3.6 million total reads per sample. Sorted cells were lysed in RLT buffer and RNA was extracted with DNase-treated RNeasy Micro or Mini kits, depending on cell number. To prevent cross-contamination, each cell subset was processed individually, whereas patient and healthy donor samples were processed jointly. Using the immunoSEQ multiplex PCR, TCRB sequences were amplified from cDNA into 87-bp fragments spanning the CDR3 region. The amplicons were sequenced using the Illumina HiSeq platform. The paper's data handling went like this. Synthetic template baselines were used to correct PCR bias computationally, reads within Hamming distance 2 were collapsed, and singletons that could not be merged were discarded. By aligning reads against IMGT, V, D and J genes, CDR3 length, and insertions or deletions at six rearrangement sites were assigned. Within each subset, clonotype counts were normalized to the number of sorted cells before true diversity and Gini coefficients were calculated with the tcR R package. The overlap coefficient, calculated on TCRB nucleotide sequences, was used to quantify repertoire sharing. As a proxy for the pre-selection repertoire, out-of-frame TCRB sequences from naive cells were analyzed. TCRdb obtained this table from immuneACCESS and retained in-frame rearrangements with V and J assigned. These tables miss some clones; where compared with another copy, unresolved V genes account for less than half of the shortfall, and the remainder is unexplained. V and J calls and clone size are those listed in that table; D and trimming were worked out from the DNA. In this sample the table shows fewer than 650,000 clones, about 14% of which occur a single time. The ten largest clones represent about 0.087% of the sample.

Notes on this clone: Its antigen remains unidentified. Base quality data are lacking; no much larger clone is found one base away.

Each donor gave one peripheral blood draw, averaging around 120 mL, which was collected into heparinised tubes. A BD FACSAria II and a panel including CD45RO, CCR7, CD25, CD127, CD95 and CD27 were used to sort naive, central memory, regulatory and stem cell-like memory CD4+ T cells. A purity above 95% was achieved for all sorted populations. Right away, PBMCs were isolated by Lymphoprep density gradient centrifugation and were stained directly, with no culture step. Samples were stained and sorted in pairs, with one healthy donor and one patient per experiment, so that batch effects were minimized. Trimming leaves V shorter by 5 bases and J shorter by 1 base, with the junction holding 5 bases beyond the gene matches. Its CDR3 holds 15 amino acids, cysteine through phenylalanine. The kept DNA is CDR3 alone, 45 bases in frame from the first base. Reading the germline V gene gives CDR1 MRHNA and CDR2 SNTAGT.

This receptor was obtained from a young man in good health. The chain was built from TRBV6-4 and TRBJ2-4, and TRBD1 aligns with 7 junction nucleotides. Material for sequencing was naive CD4+ T cells from blood. The sample's cell subset or site, from its label and the paper: true naive CD4+ T cells. The CDR3 protein is CASSSTGAAKNIQYF. Read as DNA, the sequence is TGTGCCAGCAGTTCTACAGGGGCCGCCAAAAACATTCAGTACTTC.